This is a list of T cell receptor beta chains from one sample in a study of beta chain features in type 1 diabetes. Clones were read by immunoSEQ multiplex PCR, and TCRdb kept only the in-frame ones, dropping some. The sample lists about 160,000 clones; almost 65% were seen once. Input material: naive CD4+ T cells from blood. These receptor sequences come from a man younger than 40 with type 1 diabetes. The CDR3 runs from the conserved cysteine through the conserved F or W. The order of the fields is J gene, D gene, clone size, V gene, CDR3 protein, CDR3 DNA. A D gene is named only where the DNA matches it firmly. The listing skips clone size in some rows; elsewhere it reads once, few, many or a size class.

TRBJ2-4,-,once,TRBV9,CASSADWKNIQYF,TGTGCCAGCAGCGCCGATTGGAAAAACATTCAGTACTTC
TRBJ2-2,-,-,TRBV29-1,CSVESRDTNTGELFF,TGCAGCGTTGAATCAAGAGACACCAACACCGGGGAGCTGTTTTTT
TRBJ2-3,TRBD1,-,TRBV7-9,CASSLVGTGASTDTQYF,TGTGCCAGCAGCTTAGTGGGGACAGGCGCTAGCACAGATACGCAGTATTTT
TRBJ2-3,TRBD2,few,TRBV30,CACPSGGAFSQYF,TGTGCCTGCCCTAGCGGGGGGGCCTTTTCGCAGTATTTT
TRBJ1-1,-,-,TRBV10-3,CAIREGGRENTEAFF,TGTGCCATCAGGGAGGGCGGCAGAGAGAACACTGAAGCTTTCTTT
TRBJ2-7,-,few,TRBV7-9,CASSLSGQTYEQYF,TGTGCCAGCAGCTTATCCGGACAGACCTACGAGCAGTACTTC
TRBJ2-3,-,-,TRBV6-5,CASSYSTDTDTQYF,TGTGCCAGCAGTTACTCGACCGACACAGATACGCAGTATTTT
TRBJ1-1,-,-,TRBV5-1,CASSTPTGSNTEAFF,TGCGCCAGCAGCACGCCCACAGGGAGTAACACTGAAGCTTTCTTT
TRBJ2-5,-,-,TRBV9,CASSTRNSWDTQYF,TGTGCCAGCAGCACACGTAACAGTTGGGACACCCAGTACTTC
TRBJ2-7,-,few,TRBV30,CAWSPRGGDEQYF,TGTGCCTGGAGTCCCCGAGGAGGGGACGAGCAGTACTTC
TRBJ1-2,-,-,TRBV2,CASSSTGYGYTF,TGTGCCAGCAGTTCGACAGGCTATGGCTACACCTTC
TRBJ1-2,-,-,TRBV5-4,CASSTDSYGYTF,TGTGCCAGCAGCACGGACAGCTATGGCTACACCTTC
TRBJ2-4,-,-,TRBV7-2,CASRGGENIQYF,TGTGCCAGCCGTGGCGGGGAAAACATTCAGTACTTC
TRBJ2-5,-,-,TRBV20-1,CSASLGETQYF,TGCAGTGCTAGCTTGGGAGAGACCCAGTACTTC
TRBJ2-7,-,-,TRBV4-3,CASSQDDRGGTYEQYF,TGCGCCAGCAGCCAAGATGACCGTGGGGGCACCTACGAGCAGTACTTC
TRBJ2-1,-,-,TRBV21-1,CASSTQGGPFPYNEQFF,TGTGCCAGCAGCACTCAGGGGGGGCCCTTCCCCTACAATGAGCAGTTCTTC
TRBJ2-1,-,-,TRBV9,CASSVGEHNEQFF,TGTGCCAGCAGCGTAGGAGAACACAATGAGCAGTTCTTC
TRBJ2-5,-,once,TRBV7-9,CASSYPGRETQYF,TGTGCCAGCAGTTACCCTGGTAGAGAGACCCAGTACTTC
TRBJ1-5,-,-,TRBV2,CASRERGPQPQHF,TGTGCCAGCAGGGAACGGGGTCCCCAGCCCCAGCATTTT
TRBJ2-1,TRBD2,-,TRBV29-1,CSGLAGGYPNEQFF,TGCAGCGGTTTAGCGGGGGGGTACCCTAATGAGCAGTTCTTC
TRBJ2-2,-,-,TRBV29-1,CSTYRNTGELFF,TGCAGCACGTACAGGAACACCGGGGAGCTGTTTTTT
TRBJ2-3,-,-,TRBV7-8,CASSFGPDSTDTQYF,TGTGCCAGCAGCTTTGGGCCAGATAGCACAGATACGCAGTATTTT
TRBJ1-1,-,-,TRBV30,CAGSRDLNTEAFF,TGTGCCGGGTCCCGAGATCTTAACACTGAAGCTTTCTTT
TRBJ2-5,-,few,TRBV7-9,CASSLVGPQETQYF,TGTGCCAGCAGCTTAGTTGGCCCACAAGAGACCCAGTACTTC
TRBJ2-7,TRBD1,-,TRBV27,CASSPQGASYEQYF,TGTGCCAGCAGTCCCCAGGGGGCAAGCTACGAGCAGTACTTC
TRBJ2-7,-,-,TRBV10-3,CAISDRGTSYEQYF,TGTGCCATCAGTGATAGAGGGACCTCCTACGAGCAGTACTTC
TRBJ2-1,-,-,TRBV30,CAYTTRGVNEQFF,TGTGCCTACACGACAAGGGGGGTTAATGAGCAGTTCTTC
TRBJ2-3,-,-,TRBV30,CAWSGGQSTDTQYF,TGTGCCTGGAGTGGGGGTCAAAGCACAGATACGCAGTATTTT
TRBJ2-1,-,-,TRBV29-1,CSARGRGNEQFF,TGCAGCGCTCGGGGCAGGGGCAATGAGCAGTTCTTC
TRBJ2-3,TRBD2,-,TRBV10-3,CAISESPAGATDTQYF,TGTGCCATCAGTGAGTCGCCAGCGGGGGCTACAGATACGCAGTATTTT
TRBJ2-3,TRBD2,-,TRBV11-2,CASSSRLARTDTQYF,TGTGCCAGCAGCTCGCGACTAGCGAGAACAGATACGCAGTATTTT
TRBJ1-2,TRBD1,-,TRBV15,CATSRAGTGARYGYTF,TGTGCCACCAGCAGAGCTGGGACAGGCGCACGCTATGGCTACACCTTC
TRBJ1-1,TRBD1,-,TRBV25-1,CASSEFEGAGTEAFF,TGTGCCAGCAGTGAATTCGAGGGGGCAGGCACTGAAGCTTTCTTT
TRBJ1-4,-,-,TRBV28,CASSLNQGGNEKLFF,TGTGCCAGCAGTTTAAATCAAGGCGGTAATGAAAAACTGTTTTTT
TRBJ2-1,-,-,TRBV29-1,CSSRGRNEQFF,TGCAGCTCCCGGGGGAGGAATGAGCAGTTCTTC
TRBJ2-7,-,few,TRBV9,CASSVELAGPTYEQYF,TGTGCCAGCAGCGTAGAACTAGCTGGGCCCACCTACGAGCAGTACTTC
TRBJ2-3,-,-,TRBV29-1,CSVELANTDTQYF,TGCAGCGTTGAACTAGCTAACACAGATACGCAGTATTTT
TRBJ2-7,-,few,TRBV30,CAWRKAQGRYEQYF,TGTGCCTGGAGGAAAGCGCAGGGGCGATACGAGCAGTACTTC
TRBJ2-5,-,-,TRBV6-5,CASSYEKAGKETQYF,TGTGCCAGCAGTTACGAAAAGGCAGGGAAAGAGACCCAGTACTTC
TRBJ1-1,-,-,TRBV29-1,CSVRRDGNTEAFF,TGCAGCGTCCGCCGGGACGGGAACACTGAAGCTTTCTTT